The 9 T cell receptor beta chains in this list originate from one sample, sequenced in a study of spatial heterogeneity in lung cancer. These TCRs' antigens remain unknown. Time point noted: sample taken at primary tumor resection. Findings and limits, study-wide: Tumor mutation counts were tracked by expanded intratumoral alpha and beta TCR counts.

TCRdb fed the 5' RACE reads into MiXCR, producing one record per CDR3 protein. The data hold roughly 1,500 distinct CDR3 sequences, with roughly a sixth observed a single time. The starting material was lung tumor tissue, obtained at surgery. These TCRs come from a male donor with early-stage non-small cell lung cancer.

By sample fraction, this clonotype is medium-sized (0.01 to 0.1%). CDR3 DNA sequence: TGTGCCAGCAGCTTACCGGCCCTCGGAATTCAGTACTTC. This gives the protein CASSLPALGIQYF. The chain employs TRBV7-2 and TRBJ2-4; the D is unclear. Germline V CDR1 and CDR2: SGHTA, FQGNSA. The CDR3 loop spans 13 amino acids. V lost 2 bases to trimming and J lost 10 bases, with 12 bases between them.

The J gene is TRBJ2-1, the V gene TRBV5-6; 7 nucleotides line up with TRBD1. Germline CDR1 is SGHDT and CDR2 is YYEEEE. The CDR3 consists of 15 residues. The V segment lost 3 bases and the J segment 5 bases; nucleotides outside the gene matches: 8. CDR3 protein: CASSWGQRTNNEQFF. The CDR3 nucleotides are TGTGCCAGCAGCTGGGGACAGCGAACCAACAATGAGCAGTTCTTC.

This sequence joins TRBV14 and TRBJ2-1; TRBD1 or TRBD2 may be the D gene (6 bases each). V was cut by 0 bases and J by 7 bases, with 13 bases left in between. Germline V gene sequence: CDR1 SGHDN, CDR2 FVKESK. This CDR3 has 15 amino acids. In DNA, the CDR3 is TGTGCCAGCAGCCAAGATATAAGGGGGGTGAATGAGCAGTTCTTC. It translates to CASSQDIRGVNEQFF.

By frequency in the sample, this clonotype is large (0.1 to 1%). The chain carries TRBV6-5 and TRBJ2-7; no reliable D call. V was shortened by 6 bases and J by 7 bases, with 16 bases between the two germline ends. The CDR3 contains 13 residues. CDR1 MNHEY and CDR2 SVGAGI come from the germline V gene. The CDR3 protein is CASSGPRSTEQYF. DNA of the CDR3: TGTGCCAGCAGCGGGCCACGGAGCACGGAGCAGTACTTC.

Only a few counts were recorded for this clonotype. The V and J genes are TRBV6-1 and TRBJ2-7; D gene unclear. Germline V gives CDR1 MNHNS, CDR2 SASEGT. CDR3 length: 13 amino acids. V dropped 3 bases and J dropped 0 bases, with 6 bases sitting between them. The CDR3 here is CASSESGSYEQYF. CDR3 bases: TGTGCCAGCAGTGAGTCAGGCTCCTACGAGCAGTACTTC.

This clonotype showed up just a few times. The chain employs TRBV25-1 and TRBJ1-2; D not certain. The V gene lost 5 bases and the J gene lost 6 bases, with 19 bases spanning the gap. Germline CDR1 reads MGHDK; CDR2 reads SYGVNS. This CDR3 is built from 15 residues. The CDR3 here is CASSPRTGLSNGYTF. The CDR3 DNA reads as TGTGCCAGCAGTCCACGGACCGGTCTGAGTAATGGCTACACCTTC.

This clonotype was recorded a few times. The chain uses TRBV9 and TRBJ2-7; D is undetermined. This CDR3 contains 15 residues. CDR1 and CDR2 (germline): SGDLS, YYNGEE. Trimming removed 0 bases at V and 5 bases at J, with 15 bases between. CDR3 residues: CASSVGTLLGHEQYF. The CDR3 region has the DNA TGTGCCAGCAGCGTAGGAACCCTCCTGGGCCACGAGCAGTACTTC.

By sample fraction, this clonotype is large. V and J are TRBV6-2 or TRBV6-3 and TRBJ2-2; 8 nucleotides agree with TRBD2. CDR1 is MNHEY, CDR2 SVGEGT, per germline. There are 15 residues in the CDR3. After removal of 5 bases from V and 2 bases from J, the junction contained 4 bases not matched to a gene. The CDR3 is CASSQRGPNTGELFF. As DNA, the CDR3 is TGTGCCAGCAGTCAGCGGGGGCCAAACACCGGGGAGCTGTTTTTT.

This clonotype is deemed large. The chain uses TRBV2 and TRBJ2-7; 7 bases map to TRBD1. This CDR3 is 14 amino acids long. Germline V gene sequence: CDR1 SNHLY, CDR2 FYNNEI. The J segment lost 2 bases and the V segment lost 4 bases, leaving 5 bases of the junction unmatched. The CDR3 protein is CASSGGQRTYEQYF. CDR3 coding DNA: TGTGCCAGCAGTGGGGGACAGCGTACCTACGAGCAGTACTTC. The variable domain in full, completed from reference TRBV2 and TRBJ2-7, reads EPEVTQTPSHQVTQMGQEVILRCVPISNHLYFYWYRQILGQKVEFLVSFYNNEISEKSEIFDDQFSVERPDGSNFTLKIRSTKLEDSAMYFCASSGGQRTYEQYFGPGTRLTVT.